The TCR beta chain under discussion was sequenced for a study of T cells expressing NK-cell markers (dated by TCRdb to the early 2020s). Some background on the complete study: In sorted CD3+CD56+NKG2C+, CD3+CD56+NKG2C- and CD3+CD56-NKG2C+ T-cell subsets from several donors, TCR beta-chain repertoires were profiled. Randomly selected healthy volunteers, three men and five women, were used as the eight sequenced donors. Sequencing of the libraries produced 2 x 150 bp reads on Illumina HiSeq 2000/2500, MiSeq or NextSeq. Of the eight sequenced donors, seven were found to be HCMV-seropositive and one was found to be HCMV-seronegative. Beyond this particular receptor, the publication reports: Whether the expanded NKG2C-expressing T cell clones were specific for HCMV antigens was left unclear. In more than 5 donors, the dominant CD3+CD56+NKG2C+ clonotypes ranked among the top 10 CD8+ clonotypes, making up about 1.0-7.0% of CD8+ T cells. Those dominant clonotypes were again the most abundant among CD3+CD56-NKG2C+ cells in a handful of donors, at about 25-60.1%.

CDR1 and CDR2 are drawn from the germline V gene: SGDLS, YYNGEE. From the cysteine through the phenylalanine, the CDR3 covers 15 amino acids. The DNA is not on file. HCMV serostatus was determined by detecting HCMV-specific IgG in serum with a commercial ELISA kit. Ficoll density gradient centrifugation was used to isolate peripheral blood mononuclear cells from blood. The sequencer was an Illumina HiSeq 2000. TCR beta cDNA libraries were made by 5'RACE template switching that added a universal primer site and unique molecular identifiers. cDNA synthesis was primed from the TCR beta constant segment, followed by two successive PCR amplification steps. From the authors' description of their analysis: MIGEC was used to demultiplex reads and group reads by UMI, and MiTCR was used to assemble and quantify clonotypes. To exclude erroneous sequences, only TCR cDNA sequences supported by at least two reads were retained. Downstream repertoire analysis used the tcR package, and clonotypes were matched across fractions by CDR3 nucleotide sequence plus V segment. Antigen specificity was annotated against VDJdb with VDJmatch, allowing one amino acid substitution in CDR3. After reprocessing by TCRdb, each CDR3 protein sequence is one entry, and no DNA is given. TCRdb's processing, not the study's, gives the V and J calls here. The sample's records list 150,000 or so distinct CDR3 sequences. The ten largest account for 30% to 45% of the sample.

Notes on this clonotype: The target of this receptor is not known.

The TCR was taken from a woman in her 50s in good health. Donor details come from another sample of the same person, matched by shared clones. Sequenced material: blood T cells: a sorted CD56 or NKG2C T cell subset, CD4+ or CD8+ T cells, or bulk PBMC T cells (not recorded which). The chain links TRBV9 with TRBJ2-3; the D gene TCRdb calls, TRBD1, cannot be checked with no DNA. For the CDR3, the sequence is CASSVGPSERDTQYF.